This T cell receptor beta chain was observed in a study of Graves' ophthalmopathy and Graves' hyperthyroidism. There are a few counts of this clonotype. Antigen specificity is unknown. Pregnant or lactating patients and those with other autoimmune diseases or uncontrolled infections were excluded. The CDR3 runs 13 residues. Germline CDR1 reads SQVTM; CDR2 reads ANQGSEA. V was shortened by 5 bases and J by 3 bases, with 8 bases between the two germline ends. RNA transcripts served as template for amplifying TCR beta CDR3 sequences. First-round RT-PCR used HTBI primers; second-round multiplex PCR followed. One entry per CDR3 protein results from TCRdb running MiXCR on the multiplex PCR reads. The data show almost 750,000 distinct CDR3 sequences, approximately 40% seen once. Study-wide findings and caveats: Ophthalmopathy progression was predicted by the model at around 70% sensitivity and approximately 72% specificity. The authors also found most expanded thyroid clonotypes above 0.001 frequency in blood.

The sequence was obtained from an adult man with Graves' ophthalmopathy. The specimen was peripheral blood. The chain uses TRBV29-1 and TRBJ1-6; no reliable D call. CDR3 region: CSVSRDYNSPLHF. CDR3 DNA: TGCAGCGTTAGCCGGGACTATAATTCACCCCTCCACTTT. Full variable domain (rest looked up from reference TRBV29-1 and TRBJ1-6): SAVISQKPSRDICQRGTSLTIQCQVDSQVTMMFWYRQQPGQSLTLIATANQGSEATYESGFVIDKFPISRPNLTFSTLTVSNMSPEDSSIYLCSVSRDYNSPLHFGNGTRLTVT.